This T cell receptor beta chain comes out of a study of neurological immune-mediated disorders. Study overall: Multiple sclerosis patients numbering approximately 34 comprised roughly 30 relapsing-remitting and 3 secondary progressive patients.

Regarding the study as a whole: Multiple sclerosis, the disease with the least TCR clonal expansion, fell below healthy controls, whereas HTLV-1-associated myelopathy showed the most.

This CDR3 has 13 residues. Germline V gene sequence: CDR1 SGHAT, CDR2 FQNNGV. Trimming left V 5 bases short and J 4 bases short, with 11 bases between. This clonotype was recorded many times. The antigen remains undetermined. cDNA was made by 5'RACE with 10-nucleotide random UMIs. TCRdb re-called the 5' RACE reads through MiXCR, storing one row per CDR3 protein. Of under 85,000 distinct CDR3 sequences listed, over 5% are singletons. Sequencing used PBMCs. The chain combines TRBV11-2 with TRBJ1-2, with no clear D. The origin of this receptor is a human donor with multiple sclerosis. The donor label of this sample is uncertain. The CDR3 is CASSLTLGYGYTF. The CDR3 nucleotides are TGTGCCAGCAGCCTGACCTTGGGCTATGGCTACACCTTC.